This TCR beta chain was found in a study of blood T cell repertoires in COVID-19. Study in general: Sites across the United States, Italy and Spain contributed samples from acute and convalescent COVID-19.

Which cohort a participant joined came from the clinical history participants gave. Per the study methods: It was from reference gene primer amplification that nucleated cell counts were estimated. Some clones are missing from TCRdb's copy, which holds only in-frame ones; the method was immunoSEQ multiplex PCR. The V and J calls and the clone size are those of that table, but D and trimming were determined from the DNA. The sample lists 350,000 or so clones; more than 85% were seen once. This CDR3 region has 16 residues. V gave up 2 bases and J gave up 3 bases; unmatched junction bases: 7. Sequenced input: PBMCs or T cells enriched from blood (not recorded which). This receptor was obtained from a young woman who had recovered from COVID-19. The rearrangement links TRBV5-3 to TRBJ2-2, with TRBD2 matching 7 bases. TRBV5-3 is labeled an ORF, and its function is uncertain. The CDR3 sequence: CARSFSAGEDTGELFF. The CDR3 DNA reads as TGTGCCAGAAGCTTTAGCGCGGGAGAGGACACCGGGGAGCTGTTTTTT.